Below, 18 T cell receptor beta chains from the same sample are listed, as sequenced in a study of low-dose radiotherapy and immunotherapy resistance in tumors. TRAV- and TRBV-specific primers primed first-strand cDNA, covering alpha and beta chains. TCR amplification used about 18 PCR cycles, a constant-region primer and a V-primer adapter. Each CDR3 protein gets one entry after TCRdb re-called the reads with MiXCR. Among roughly 76,000 distinct CDR3 sequences listed, around 18% were seen once. The time point is: before trial treatment. Sequenced material: PBMCs, taken before treatment. These receptors came from a male donor with prostate cancer.

This clonotype was recorded at least ten times. As DNA, the CDR3 is TGTGCCAGCAGACCCTCCGGGCCAGACATGAATACGCAGTATTTT. It is translated as CASRPSGPDMNTQYF. This rearrangement joins TRBV7-2 to TRBJ2-3; no definite D call. The CDR3 is 15 residues long. Per the germline V gene, CDR1 is SGHTA and CDR2 is FQGNSA. Trimming took off 6 bases at V and 7 bases at J, with 20 bases between the two ends.

This clonotype was seen repeatedly, ten times or more. The chain links TRBV5-1 to TRBJ2-1; D uncertain. Germline V lookup: CDR1 SGHRS, CDR2 YFSETQ. V lost 0 bases to trimming and J lost 8 bases, with 9 bases between them. This CDR3 has 13 residues. CDR3 DNA sequence: TGCGCCAGCAGCTTGGGGCTTAACGATGAGCAGTTCTTC. Its protein product is CASSLGLNDEQFF.

The table lists this clonotype with many counts. The CDR3 spells CASSQSGGGAPDTQYF. CDR3 sequence (DNA): TGCGCCAGCAGCCAATCTGGCGGGGGGGCCCCGGATACGCAGTATTTT. The V and J genes are TRBV4-1 and TRBJ2-3, with 9 bases matching TRBD2. This CDR3 has 16 residues. V lost 2 bases and J lost 6; bases outside the gene matches: 9. Germline V gene lookup returns CDR1 MGHRA and CDR2 YSYEKL.

This clonotype was seen repeatedly, ten times or more. The chain carries TRBV5-4 and TRBJ2-2, with TRBD2 matching over 13 bases. Trimming removed 0 bases from V and 0 bases from J; junction bases left unmatched: 5. The germline gives CDR1 SGHNT, CDR2 YYREEE (reference sequence). This CDR3 is built from 19 residues. The DNA for the CDR3 is TGTGCCAGCAGCTTGGCGCGACTAGCGGGGGGCGCGAACACCGGGGAGCTGTTTTTT. Protein sequence: CASSLARLAGGANTGELFF.

This clonotype occurred many times. The chain links TRBV4-1 to TRBJ2-7; D is undetermined. The germline V gene encodes CDR1 MGHRA and CDR2 YSYEKL. The V end lost 4 bases, the J end lost 4 bases, and 20 bases lay between the germline ends. The CDR3 is 16 residues long. The CDR3 sequence: CASSRPWTEDPYEQYF. In DNA form, the CDR3 reads TGCGCCAGCAGCCGCCCCTGGACGGAAGACCCATACGAGCAGTACTTC.

V gene TRBV12-3 or TRBV12-4 combines with J gene TRBJ1-2; no firm D call. Trimming pared 5 bases from V and 3 bases from J, leaving 10 bases between. The CDR3 is 13 amino acids. This chain's CDR3 is CASSPDPYYGYTF. In nucleotides, the CDR3 is TGTGCCAGCAGTCCGGACCCCTACTATGGCTACACCTTC.

Many counts were recorded for this clonotype. This chain connects TRBV5-4 to TRBJ2-7; 8 bases map to TRBD1. J lost 5 bases, V lost 3 bases, and 7 bases had no gene match. Germline V gene data show CDR1 as SGHNT and CDR2 as YYREEE (reference sequence). The CDR3 has 14 amino acids. CDR3 region: CASSWTGKRNEQYF. The CDR3 nucleotides read TGTGCCAGCAGCTGGACAGGGAAAAGGAACGAGCAGTACTTC.

The chain has TRBV28 and TRBJ1-6; 7 bases fit TRBD1. CDR3 size: 17 residues. V lost 5 bases and J lost 7; bases outside the gene matches: 14. Germline V gene data show CDR1 as MDHEN and CDR2 as SYDVKM. CDR3 in DNA: TGTGCCAGCAGTCCCCCACGACAGGGTCTCACCAATTCACCCCTCCACTTT. Its translation is CASSPPRQGLTNSPLHF.

This clonotype has a handful of counts. This chain connects TRBV5-1 to TRBJ2-1, with TRBD1 identical over 9 bases. Germline V lookup: CDR1 SGHRS, CDR2 YFSETQ. The CDR3 covers 15 residues. J gave up 7 bases and V 0 bases, and 5 bases lay outside the gene matches. The CDR3 sequence: CASSLGRTGVNEQFF. The CDR3 DNA sequence: TGCGCCAGCAGCTTGGGTCGGACAGGGGTAAATGAGCAGTTCTTC.

This clonotype was picked up many times. The rearrangement links TRBV7-9 to TRBJ2-5, with D tentatively TRBD1 (6 bases). The CDR3 has 16 residues. Germline CDR1 reads SEHNR; CDR2 reads FQNEAQ (reference sequence). V was shortened by 5 bases and J by 9 bases, with 25 bases between the two germline ends. CDR3 protein: CASSKRGYEQEMAQYF. The DNA of the CDR3 is TGTGCCAGCAGCAAAAGGGGGTACGAACAAGAGATGGCCCAGTACTTC.

This clonotype was picked up many times. The gene calls are TRBV28 and TRBJ2-1, with 12 bases that match TRBD1. Germline lookup yields CDR1 MDHEN and CDR2 SYDVKM. The junction had 10 bases not matched to a gene; V was cut back by 6 bases and J by 10 bases. This CDR3 is 15 amino acids long. This CDR3 is CASRVPGQGAKEQFF. The CDR3 nucleotides read TGTGCCAGCAGGGTACCGGGACAGGGGGCGAAGGAGCAGTTCTTC.

This clonotype occurred many times. CDR3 DNA: TGCAGCGTTGCCCCGGAGTCCTACGAGCAGTACTTC. Translating gives CSVAPESYEQYF. V gene TRBV29-1 combines with J gene TRBJ2-7; D gene unclear. Germline CDR1 and CDR2: SQVTM and ANQGSEA. Trimming left V 4 bases short and J 1 base short, with 8 bases between. The CDR3 consists of 12 residues.

This clonotype has a count of ten or more. The V call is TRBV6-5, the J call TRBJ1-1, with 8 bases lining up with TRBD1. Unmatched junction bases numbered 4, after V lost 2 bases and J lost 2 bases. This CDR3 is built from 15 residues. CDR1 and CDR2 from the germline V gene are MNHEY and SVGAGI. The CDR3: CASSYVAGGNTEAFF. The CDR3 coding sequence is TGTGCCAGCAGTTACGTGGCAGGGGGCAACACTGAAGCTTTCTTT.

This clonotype was observed at least ten times. This rearrangement joins TRBV13 to TRBJ2-3; 7 nucleotides match TRBD2. This CDR3 comprises 17 residues. Germline loops: CDR1 PRHDT, CDR2 FYEKMQ (reference sequence). The V gene end was trimmed by 2 bases and the J gene end by 1 base; junction bases not matched to a gene: 9. The CDR3 nucleotides read TGTGCCAGCAGCTTATATAGTAGAAGCGGGGGCACAGATACGCAGTATTTT. Its protein product is CASSLYSRSGGTDTQYF.

This rearrangement joins TRBV30 to TRBJ2-7; 8 nucleotides align to TRBD1. Germline CDR1 reads GTSNPN; CDR2 reads SVGIG (reference sequence). With 3 bases clipped from V and 1 base from J, the junction kept 2 bases outside the gene matches. The CDR3 extends over 13 amino acids. CDR3 protein: CAWRRQGSYEQYF. CDR3 in DNA: TGTGCCTGGAGGCGACAGGGGTCCTACGAGCAGTACTTC.

Ten or more counts support this clonotype. V gene TRBV7-3 combines with J gene TRBJ2-1; 13 bases agree with TRBD2. The CDR3 has 17 residues. Germline CDR1 is SGHTA and CDR2 is FQGTGA. The trim removed 5 bases at V and 6 bases at J, leaving 10 bases unmatched. CDR3 in amino acids: CASSPGLAGPEVNEQFF. Written as DNA, the CDR3 is TGTGCCAGCAGCCCGGGACTAGCGGGACCCGAAGTCAATGAGCAGTTCTTC.

As to this clonotype: This likely reflects a read error, since a far larger clone is one base away. DNA of the CDR3: TGTGCCAGCGGCTCACAGGGGACTAGCAATCAGCCCCAGCATTTT. This sequence encodes CASGSQGTSNQPQHF. The chain uses TRBV5-3 and TRBJ1-5; 7 nucleotides line up with TRBD1. TRBV5-3 is an ORF, and what it does is uncertain. The CDR3 runs to 15 residues. Trimming at V came to 8 bases and at J to 0 bases, leaving 8 bases not matched to a gene.

This clonotype was seen at least ten times. The V and J genes are TRBV29-1 and TRBJ2-7; 8 bases are shared with TRBD1. V trimming: 6 bases; J trimming: 0 bases; junction bases outside the gene matches: 4. CDR1 is SQVTM, CDR2 ANQGSEA, per germline. There are 13 residues in the CDR3. CDR3 protein: CSVRTGTSYEQYF. In DNA form, the CDR3 reads TGCAGCGTACGGACAGGGACCTCCTACGAGCAGTACTTC.